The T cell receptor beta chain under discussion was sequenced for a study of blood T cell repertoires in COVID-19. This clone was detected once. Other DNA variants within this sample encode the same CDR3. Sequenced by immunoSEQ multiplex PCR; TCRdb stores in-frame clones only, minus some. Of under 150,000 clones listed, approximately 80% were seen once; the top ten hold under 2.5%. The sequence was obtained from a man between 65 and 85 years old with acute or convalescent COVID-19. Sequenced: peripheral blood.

The CDR3 sequence is CSATDYGYTF. CDR3 nucleotides: TGCAGTGCTACTGACTATGGCTACACCTTC. This chain uses TRBV20-1 with TRBJ1-2; D is unclear. V lost 4 bases and J lost 3, with 3 bases in between. Germline lookup yields CDR1 DFQATT and CDR2 SNEGSKA (reference sequence). This CDR3 has 10 amino acids.